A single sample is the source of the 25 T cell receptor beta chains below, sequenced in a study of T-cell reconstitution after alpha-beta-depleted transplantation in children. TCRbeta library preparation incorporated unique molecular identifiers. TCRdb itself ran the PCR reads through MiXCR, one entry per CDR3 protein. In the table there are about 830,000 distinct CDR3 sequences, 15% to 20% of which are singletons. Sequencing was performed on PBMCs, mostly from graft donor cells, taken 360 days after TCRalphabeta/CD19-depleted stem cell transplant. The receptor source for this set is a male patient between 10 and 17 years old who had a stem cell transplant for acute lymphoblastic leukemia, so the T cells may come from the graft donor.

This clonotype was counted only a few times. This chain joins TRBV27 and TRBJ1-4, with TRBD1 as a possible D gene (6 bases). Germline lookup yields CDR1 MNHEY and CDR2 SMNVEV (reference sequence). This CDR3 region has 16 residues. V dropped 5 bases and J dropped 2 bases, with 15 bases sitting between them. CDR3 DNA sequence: TGTGCCAGCAGTCCCTTGATGGGGGCGACTAATGAAAAACTGTTTTTT. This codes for CASSPLMGATNEKLFF.

This CDR3 reads CASSRQGPRETQYF. CDR3 DNA: TGTGCCAGCAGTCGACAGGGCCCCCGAGAGACCCAGTACTTC. The V gene is TRBV12-3 or TRBV12-4, the J gene TRBJ2-5; 7 bases fit TRBD1. The V gene end was trimmed by 5 bases and the J gene end by 4 bases; junction bases not matched to a gene: 7. This CDR3 is built from 14 residues.

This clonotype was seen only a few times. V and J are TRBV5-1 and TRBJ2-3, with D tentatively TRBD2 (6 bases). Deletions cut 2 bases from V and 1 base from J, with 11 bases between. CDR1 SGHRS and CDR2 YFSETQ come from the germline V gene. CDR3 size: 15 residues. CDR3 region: CASSFGGIGTDTQYF. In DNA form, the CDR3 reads TGCGCCAGCAGCTTTGGAGGGATCGGCACAGATACGCAGTATTTT.

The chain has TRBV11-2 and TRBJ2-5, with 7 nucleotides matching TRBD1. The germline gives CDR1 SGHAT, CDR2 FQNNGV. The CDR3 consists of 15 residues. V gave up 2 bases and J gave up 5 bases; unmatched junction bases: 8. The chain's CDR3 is CASSLWAGGRETQYF. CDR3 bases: TGTGCCAGCAGCTTATGGGCAGGGGGTAGGGAGACCCAGTACTTC.

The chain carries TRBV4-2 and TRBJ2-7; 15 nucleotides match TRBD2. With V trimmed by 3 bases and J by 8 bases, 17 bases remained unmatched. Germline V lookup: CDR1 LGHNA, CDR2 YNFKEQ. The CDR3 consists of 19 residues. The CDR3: CASSHRQRTSGRVPLKQYF. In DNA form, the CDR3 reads TGTGCCAGCAGCCACCGCCAGAGGACTAGCGGGAGGGTTCCTTTGAAGCAGTACTTC.

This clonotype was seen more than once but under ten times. This chain's CDR3 is CASSFLRGTGEYYEQYF. In DNA form, the CDR3 reads TGTGCCAGCAGCTTCTTAAGGGGGACAGGGGAGTATTACGAGCAGTACTTC. The genes are TRBV21-1 and TRBJ2-7; TRBD1 is the table's D call and was not checked against the DNA. TRBV21-1 is deemed a pseudogene. The CDR3 has 17 residues.

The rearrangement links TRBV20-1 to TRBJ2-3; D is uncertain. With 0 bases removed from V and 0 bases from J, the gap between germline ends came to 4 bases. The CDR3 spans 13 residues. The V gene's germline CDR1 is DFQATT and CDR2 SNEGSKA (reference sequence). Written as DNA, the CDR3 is TGCAGTGCTAGAGACCCGAGCACAGATACGCAGTATTTT. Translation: CSARDPSTDTQYF.

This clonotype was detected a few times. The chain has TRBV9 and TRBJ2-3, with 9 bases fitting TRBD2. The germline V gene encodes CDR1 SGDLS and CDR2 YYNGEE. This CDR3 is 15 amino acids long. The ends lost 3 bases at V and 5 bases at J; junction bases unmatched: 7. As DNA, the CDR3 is TGTGCCAGCAGCGCCGGGACTAGCCGGGGAGATACGCAGTATTTT. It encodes CASSAGTSRGDTQYF.

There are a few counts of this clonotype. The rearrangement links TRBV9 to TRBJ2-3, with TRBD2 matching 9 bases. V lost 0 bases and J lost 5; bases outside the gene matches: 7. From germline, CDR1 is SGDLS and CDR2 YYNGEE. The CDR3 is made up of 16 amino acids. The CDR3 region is CASSVVVSGSEDTQYF. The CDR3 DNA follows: TGTGCCAGCAGCGTAGTTGTTAGCGGGAGTGAAGATACGCAGTATTTT.

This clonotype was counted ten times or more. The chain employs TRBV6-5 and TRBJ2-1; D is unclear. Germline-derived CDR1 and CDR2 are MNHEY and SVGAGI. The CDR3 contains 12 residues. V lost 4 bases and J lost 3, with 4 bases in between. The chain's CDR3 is CASSSFYNEQFF. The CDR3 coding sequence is TGTGCCAGCAGTTCCTTCTACAATGAGCAGTTCTTC.

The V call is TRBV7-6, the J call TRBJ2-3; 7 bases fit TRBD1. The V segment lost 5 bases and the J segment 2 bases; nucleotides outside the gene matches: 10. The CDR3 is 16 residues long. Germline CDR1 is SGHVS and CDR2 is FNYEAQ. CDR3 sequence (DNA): TGTGCCAGCAGCGGGTGGACAGGAGGTGCCACAGATACGCAGTATTTT. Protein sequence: CASSGWTGGATDTQYF.

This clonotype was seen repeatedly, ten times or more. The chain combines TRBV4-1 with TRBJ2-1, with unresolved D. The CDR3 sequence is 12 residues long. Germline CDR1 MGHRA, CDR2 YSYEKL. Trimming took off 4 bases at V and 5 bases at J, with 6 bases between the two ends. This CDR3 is CASSPVNNEQFF. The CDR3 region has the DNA TGCGCCAGCAGCCCGGTAAACAATGAGCAGTTCTTC.

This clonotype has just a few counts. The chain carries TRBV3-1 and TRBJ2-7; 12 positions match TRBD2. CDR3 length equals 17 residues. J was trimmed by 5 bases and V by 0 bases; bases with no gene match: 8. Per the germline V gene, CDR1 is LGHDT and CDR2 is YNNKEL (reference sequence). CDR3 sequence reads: CASSQDLTSGRLNEQYF. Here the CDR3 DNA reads TGTGCCAGCAGCCAAGATCTGACTAGCGGGAGATTAAACGAGCAGTACTTC.

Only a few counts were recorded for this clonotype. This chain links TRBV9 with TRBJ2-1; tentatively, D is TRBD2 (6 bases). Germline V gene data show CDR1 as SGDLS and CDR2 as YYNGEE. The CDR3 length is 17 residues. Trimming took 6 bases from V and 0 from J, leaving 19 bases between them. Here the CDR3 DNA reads TGTGCCAGCACAGACCCCCTACGGGGGAGCTCCTACAATGAGCAGTTCTTC. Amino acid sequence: CASTDPLRGSSYNEQFF.

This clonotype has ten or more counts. The CDR3 sequence is CASSSGLAQETQYF. In DNA, the CDR3 is TGCGCCAGCAGCTCGGGACTAGCACAAGAGACCCAGTACTTC. The chain joins TRBV5-1 to TRBJ2-5; 9 bases match TRBD2. Germline V lookup: CDR1 SGHRS, CDR2 YFSETQ. This CDR3 spans 14 amino acids. The J segment lost 2 bases and the V segment lost 3 bases, leaving 2 bases of the junction unmatched.

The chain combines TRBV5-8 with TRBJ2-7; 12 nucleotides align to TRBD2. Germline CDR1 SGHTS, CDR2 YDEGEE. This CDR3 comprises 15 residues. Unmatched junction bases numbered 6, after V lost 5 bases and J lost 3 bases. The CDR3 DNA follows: TGTGCCAGCAGATCTAGCGGGAGGGCTTACTACGAGCAGTACTTC. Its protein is CASRSSGRAYYEQYF. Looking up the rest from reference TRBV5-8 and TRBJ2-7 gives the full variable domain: EAGVTQSPTHLIKTRGQQATLRCSPISGHTSVYWYQQALGLGLQFLLWYDEGEERNRGNFPPRFSGRQFPNYSSELNVNALELEDSALYLCASRSSGRAYYEQYFGPGTRLTVT.

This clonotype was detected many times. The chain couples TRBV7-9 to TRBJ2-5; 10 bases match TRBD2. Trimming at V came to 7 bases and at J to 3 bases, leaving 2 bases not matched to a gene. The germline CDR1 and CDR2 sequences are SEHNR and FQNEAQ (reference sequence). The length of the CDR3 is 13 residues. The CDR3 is CASTLAGEETQYF. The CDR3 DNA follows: TGTGCCAGCACCCTAGCGGGAGAAGAGACCCAGTACTTC.

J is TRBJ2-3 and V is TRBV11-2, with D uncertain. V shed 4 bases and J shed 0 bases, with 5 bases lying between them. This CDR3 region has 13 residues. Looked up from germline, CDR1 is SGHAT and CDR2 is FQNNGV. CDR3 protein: CASSYYSTDTQYF. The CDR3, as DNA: TGTGCCAGCAGCTACTACAGCACAGATACGCAGTATTTT.

The CDR3 DNA reads as TGCGCCAGCAGCCAGGACATCCTCAATGAGCAGTTCTTC. Translation gives CASSQDILNEQFF. This chain uses TRBV5-1 with TRBJ2-1; TRBD1 might be the D (5 bases). This CDR3 is 13 amino acids long. Trimming left V 4 bases short and J 6 bases short, with 11 bases between. Germline CDR1 and CDR2: SGHRS and YFSETQ.

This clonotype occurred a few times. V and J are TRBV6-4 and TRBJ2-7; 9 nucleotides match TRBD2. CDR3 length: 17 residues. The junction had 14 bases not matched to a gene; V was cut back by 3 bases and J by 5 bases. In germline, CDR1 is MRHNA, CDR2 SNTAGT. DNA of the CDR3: TGTGCCAGCAGTGAGGGGCGGGAGGGCCGTTTATATCACGAGCAGTACTTC. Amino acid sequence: CASSEGREGRLYHEQYF.

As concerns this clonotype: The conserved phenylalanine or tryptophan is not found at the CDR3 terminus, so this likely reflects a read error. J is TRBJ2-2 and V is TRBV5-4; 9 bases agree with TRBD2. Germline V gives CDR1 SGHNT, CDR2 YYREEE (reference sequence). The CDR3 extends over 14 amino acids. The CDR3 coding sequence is TGTGCCATCAGCTTGGGACTAGCCTGCGGGGAGCTGTTTTGT. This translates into CAISLGLACGELFC.

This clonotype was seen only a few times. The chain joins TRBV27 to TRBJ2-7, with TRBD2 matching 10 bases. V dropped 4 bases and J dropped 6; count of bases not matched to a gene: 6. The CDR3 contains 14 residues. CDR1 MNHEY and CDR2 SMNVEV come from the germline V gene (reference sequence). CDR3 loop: CASSWASGSFEQYF. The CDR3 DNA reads TGTGCCAGCAGTTGGGCTAGCGGGAGCTTCGAGCAGTACTTC.

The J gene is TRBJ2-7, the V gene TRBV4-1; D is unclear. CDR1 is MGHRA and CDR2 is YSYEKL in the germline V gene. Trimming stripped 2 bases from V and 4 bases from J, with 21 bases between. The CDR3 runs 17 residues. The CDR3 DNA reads TGCGCCAGCAGCCAACATGTAGTAAAAGGGCCTGGATACGAGCAGTACTTC. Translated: CASSQHVVKGPGYEQYF.

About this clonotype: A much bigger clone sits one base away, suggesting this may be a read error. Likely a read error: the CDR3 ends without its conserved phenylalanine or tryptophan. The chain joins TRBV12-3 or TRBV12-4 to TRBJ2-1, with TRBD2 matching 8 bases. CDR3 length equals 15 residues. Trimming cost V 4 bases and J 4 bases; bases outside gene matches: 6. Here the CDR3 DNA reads TGTGCCAGCAGTTGGCGGGGGGAGCAGTACAATGAGCAGTTCGTC. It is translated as CASSWRGEQYNEQFV.

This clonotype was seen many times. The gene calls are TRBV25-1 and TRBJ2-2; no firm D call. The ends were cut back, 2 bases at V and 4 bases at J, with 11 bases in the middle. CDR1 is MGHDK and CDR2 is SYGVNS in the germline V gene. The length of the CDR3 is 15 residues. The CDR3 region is CASSEVMATTGELFF. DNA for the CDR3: TGTGCCAGCAGTGAAGTAATGGCTACCACCGGGGAGCTGTTTTTT. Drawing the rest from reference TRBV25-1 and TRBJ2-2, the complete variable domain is EADIYQTPRYLVIGTGKKITLECSQTMGHDKMYWYQQDPGMELHLIHYSYGVNSTEKGDLSSESTVSRIRTEHFPLTLESARPSHTSQYLCASSEVMATTGELFFGEGSRLTVL.